The clone carrying this T cell receptor beta chain was picked up many times. Its antigen is not identified. The data stem from a study of early T cells in non-severe SARS-CoV-2 infection. Across the study: Bulk RNA taken from unsorted whole blood was sequenced, leaving chains unpaired.

Unique molecular identifiers were attached to individual cDNA molecules. TCRdb independently ran MiXCR on the 5' RACE reads; one entry per CDR3 protein. The sample holds more than 70,000 distinct CDR3 sequences, roughly 13% seen once. Trimming cost V 0 bases and J 6 bases; bases outside gene matches: 2. The CDR3 contains 15 residues. Germline V gene data show CDR1 as MRHNA and CDR2 as SNTAGT. Regarding the study as a whole: Using VDJdb, the matching emphasized anti-spike CD8 responses while missing private and CD4 specificities.

Sequencing input: whole blood. This rearrangement joins TRBV6-4 to TRBJ2-1; TRBD2 matches 10 bases. The sequence came from an adult who was a healthcare worker with PCR-confirmed SARS-CoV-2 infection or an uninfected control (not recorded which). The CDR3: CASSDSSGGANEQFF. The CDR3 nucleotides read TGTGCCAGCAGTGACTCGAGCGGGGGGGCCAATGAGCAGTTCTTC.